The 27 T cell receptor beta chains below all came from one sample that was sequenced in a study of T-cell memory formation after mild COVID-19. TCRdb reprocessed the 5' RACE reads with MiXCR, giving one entry per CDR3 protein. The sample includes 250,000 to 300,000 distinct CDR3 sequences, around 15% of them seen just once. Sequenced material: PBMCs or a T cell subset sorted from them (not recorded which). The receptors stem from a man aged 18 to 29 who had mild COVID-19 (a few samples of this study predate the infection). Cell type and time point are not known.

This clonotype was detected a few times. The gene calls are TRBV27 and TRBJ2-3; D ambiguous. V was clipped by 8 bases and J by 6 bases, with 21 bases between them. This CDR3 is 15 amino acids long. CDR1 is MNHEY, CDR2 SMNVEV, per germline (reference sequence). The CDR3 region is CASGPWELPGDTQYF. CDR3 sequence (DNA): TGTGCCAGCGGTCCGTGGGAACTACCGGGCGATACGCAGTATTTT.

The chain employs TRBV2 and TRBJ2-2; no clear D. The germline V and J ends were trimmed by 4 bases and 10 bases, with 7 bases remaining between them. CDR1 SNHLY and CDR2 FYNNEI come from the germline V gene. This CDR3 spans 11 amino acids. The CDR3 is CASSVGKELFF. DNA of the CDR3: TGTGCCAGCAGTGTTGGCAAGGAGCTGTTTTTT.

This clonotype occurred a few times. The chain combines TRBV5-1 with TRBJ2-5; TRBD1 aligns across 7 bases. Germline V CDR1 and CDR2: SGHRS, YFSETQ. The length of the CDR3 is 14 residues. V gave up 5 bases and J gave up 3 bases; unmatched junction bases: 7. The CDR3 DNA sequence: TGCGCCAGCAGTCGACAGGGCGGAGAAGAGACCCAGTACTTC. Translating it yields CASSRQGGEETQYF.

This clonotype occurred a few times. This chain's CDR3 is CASSLGLAGGRDHNEQFF. CDR3 nucleotides: TGCGCCAGCAGCTTGGGTCTAGCGGGGGGGCGTGATCACAATGAGCAGTTCTTC. The gene calls are TRBV5-1 and TRBJ2-1; 12 positions agree with TRBD2. The CDR3 runs 18 residues. CDR1 is SGHRS, CDR2 YFSETQ, per germline. V shed 0 bases, J shed 5 bases, and the junction held 9 bases outside the gene matches.

In its sample, this clonotype was seen a few times. The CDR3 nucleotides read TGTGCCAGTAGTGGGGGACGAGGAGAGACCCAGTACTTC. The encoded protein is CASSGGRGETQYF. The genes are TRBV19 and TRBJ2-5; D might be TRBD1 or TRBD2, each matching 5 bases. Looked up from germline, CDR1 is LNHDA and CDR2 is SQIVND (reference sequence). Trimming took 5 bases from V and 4 from J, leaving 11 bases between them. The length of the CDR3 is 13 residues.

This clonotype is a singleton in its sample. This sequence joins TRBV6-1 and TRBJ1-2; D not certain. The germline gives CDR1 MNHNS, CDR2 SASEGT. The CDR3 consists of 13 residues. Deletions cut 3 bases from V and 7 bases from J, with 12 bases between. CDR3 protein: CASSDHRSSGYTF. CDR3 DNA: TGTGCCAGCAGTGATCACCGATCCTCTGGCTACACCTTC.

The table lists this clonotype with a few counts. The chain is built from TRBV6-5 and TRBJ1-2, with 8 bases that match TRBD1. The CDR3 covers 13 residues. V was clipped by 7 bases and J by 5 bases; unmatched bases: 6. CDR1 is MNHEY and CDR2 is SVGAGI in the germline V gene. CDR3 amino acids: CASTEDRAYGYTF. The DNA for the CDR3 is TGTGCCAGCACTGAGGACAGGGCTTATGGCTACACCTTC.

This clonotype was recorded a few times. Here the CDR3 reads CSVEVLVNTEAFF. CDR3 bases: TGCAGCGTTGAAGTATTAGTGAACACTGAAGCTTTCTTT. The chain is built from TRBV29-1 and TRBJ1-1, with D hard to call. V lost 1 base, J lost 0 bases, and 6 bases lay in between. Germline CDR1 is SQVTM and CDR2 is ANQGSEA. The CDR3 has 13 residues. The variable domain in full, with the rest retrieved from reference TRBV29-1 and TRBJ1-1, is SAVISQKPSRDICQRGTSLTIQCQVDSQVTMMFWYRQQPGQSLTLIATANQGSEATYESGFVIDKFPISRPNLTFSTLTVSNMSPEDSSIYLCSVEVLVNTEAFFGQGTRLTVV.

This chain joins TRBV12-3 or TRBV12-4 and TRBJ1-1; perhaps TRBD1 as D (5 bases). V lost 7 bases and J lost 7, with 10 bases in between. The CDR3 has 11 amino acids. The CDR3: CASNSQGEAFF. CDR3 DNA: TGTGCCAGCAACTCGCAGGGTGAAGCTTTCTTT.

The CDR3 protein is CASSLDLGAGGDQPQHF. As DNA, the CDR3 is TGTGCCAGCAGCTTAGATCTCGGAGCAGGGGGCGATCAGCCCCAGCATTTT. V and J are TRBV11-2 and TRBJ1-5, with 8 bases matching TRBD1. This CDR3 has 17 amino acids. With 0 bases clipped from V and 5 bases from J, the junction kept 9 bases outside the gene matches. Germline CDR1 reads SGHAT; CDR2 reads FQNNGV. The variable domain in full, with the rest retrieved from reference TRBV11-2 and TRBJ1-5, is EAGVAQSPRYKIIEKRQSVAFWCNPISGHATLYWYQQILGQGPKLLIQFQNNGVVDDSQLPKDRFSAERLKGVDSTLKIQPAKLEDSAVYLCASSLDLGAGGDQPQHFGDGTRLSIL.

This clonotype was observed a few times. This sequence joins TRBV7-2 and TRBJ2-3; TRBD2 matches 9 bases. Trimming cost V 1 base and J 5 bases; bases outside gene matches: 4. CDR3 length: 15 amino acids. Germline V lookup: CDR1 SGHTA, CDR2 FQGNSA. CDR3 coding DNA: TGTGCCAGCAGCTTAGGCGGGGGGGCGAGAGATACGCAGTATTTT. Protein product: CASSLGGGARDTQYF.

DNA for the CDR3: TGTGCCATCAGTGAGCAAGCGGGGGGCAGCAATGAGCAGTTCTTC. Protein product: CAISEQAGGSNEQFF. V gene TRBV10-3 combines with J gene TRBJ2-1; 9 bases line up with TRBD2. The length of the CDR3 is 15 residues. V gave up 2 bases and J gave up 6 bases; unmatched junction bases: 5. Germline values: CDR1 ENHRY, CDR2 SYGVKD.

This clonotype has only a few counts. V and J are TRBV5-1 and TRBJ1-1, with D unresolved. The CDR3 loop spans 15 amino acids. Germline V lookup: CDR1 SGHRS, CDR2 YFSETQ. Trimming removed 0 bases at V and 4 bases at J, with 13 bases between. CDR3 amino acids: CASSLVSAFSTEAFF. The CDR3 DNA is TGCGCCAGCAGCTTGGTGTCAGCATTCAGCACTGAAGCTTTCTTT.

The chain carries TRBV6-6 and TRBJ1-1; the D gene is possibly TRBD1 (6 bases). Trimming removed 5 bases at V and 1 base at J, with 11 bases between. This CDR3 region has 14 residues. The germline gives CDR1 MNHNY, CDR2 SVGAGI (reference sequence). CDR3 region: CASSPPTGNTEAFF. DNA for the CDR3: TGTGCCAGCAGTCCCCCGACAGGGAACACTGAAGCTTTCTTT.

This clonotype has a count of ten or more. The J gene is TRBJ1-5, the V gene TRBV7-2, with D tentatively TRBD1 (5 bases). Germline CDR1 is SGHTA and CDR2 is FQGNSA. V was cut by 5 bases and J by 2 bases, with 10 bases left in between. This CDR3 region has 14 residues. The CDR3 DNA follows: TGTGCCAGCAGCCTACAGGATCGCAATCAGCCCCAGCATTTT. Translated: CASSLQDRNQPQHF.

V gene TRBV20-1 combines with J gene TRBJ1-3; 9 bases are a match to TRBD1. V was clipped by 5 bases and J by 0 bases; unmatched bases: 5. CDR1 and CDR2 (germline): DFQATT, SNEGSKA (reference sequence). The CDR3 extends over 15 amino acids. DNA of the CDR3: TGCAGTGCTGGGGACAGGGCCGTCTCTGGAAACACCATATATTTT. Its translation: CSAGDRAVSGNTIYF.

The table lists this clonotype with a few counts. This rearrangement joins TRBV7-9 to TRBJ2-1, with D possibly matching TRBD1 (5 bases). The V end was cut by 5 bases, the J end by 0 bases, with 14 bases between. CDR1 is SEHNR and CDR2 is FQNEAQ in the germline V gene (reference sequence). This CDR3 has 16 residues. CDR3 sequence (DNA): TGTGCCAGCAGCCCCCAGCAGGGTAGCTCCTACAATGAGCAGTTCTTC. The encoded protein is CASSPQQGSSYNEQFF.

The chain uses TRBV18 and TRBJ1-3, with D possibly matching TRBD1 (6 bases). CDR1 KGHSH and CDR2 LQKENI come from the germline V gene. This CDR3 contains 16 residues. V was cut by 4 bases and J by 0 bases, with 13 bases left in between. The CDR3 reads CASSRGAQNSGNTIYF. The CDR3 coding sequence is TGTGCCAGCTCACGGGGGGCGCAAAACTCTGGAAACACCATATATTTT.

V and J are TRBV2 and TRBJ1-1; D is uncertain. Germline V gene lookup returns CDR1 SNHLY and CDR2 FYNNEI. The V end lost 8 bases, the J end lost 3 bases, and 13 bases lay between the germline ends. This CDR3 region has 13 residues. CDR3 in DNA: TGTGCCAGCCCGCTTCGTCCGGACACTGAAGCTTTCTTT. Residues: CASPLRPDTEAFF. The full variable domain, with the rest looked up from reference TRBV2 and TRBJ1-1, is EPEVTQTPSHQVTQMGQEVILRCVPISNHLYFYWYRQILGQKVEFLVSFYNNEISEKSEIFDDQFSVERPDGSNFTLKIRSTKLEDSAMYFCASPLRPDTEAFFGQGTRLTVV.

This clonotype occurred many times. This chain connects TRBV11-2 to TRBJ1-4; TRBD1 is a possible D gene (6 bases). This CDR3 has 15 amino acids. Trimming pared 5 bases from V and 0 bases from J, leaving 10 bases between. Per the germline V gene, CDR1 is SGHAT and CDR2 is FQNNGV. The CDR3 nucleotides read TGTGCCAGCAGCGGAGGGGGTCCAACTAATGAAAAACTGTTTTTT. Its translation: CASSGGGPTNEKLFF.

This clonotype came up a few times. The CDR3 DNA reads TGTGCCAGCAGCACCTTGCAGGGGAAGAAACTAGAGCAGTTCTTC. Protein product: CASSTLQGKKLEQFF. The gene calls are TRBV7-8 and TRBJ2-1; D is possibly TRBD1 (6 bases). Per germline, CDR1 SGHVS and CDR2 FQNEAQ. CDR3 length: 15 residues. The V and J ends lost 5 bases and 10 bases respectively, with 21 bases between them.

This clonotype was recorded many times. An end of the junction differs from the germline gene, which may be a read error. The rearrangement joins TRBV6-5 to TRBJ1-4; no clear D. The CDR3 spans 16 residues. Germline V CDR1 and CDR2: MNHEY, SVGAGI. DNA for the CDR3: TGTGCCAGCAGTTACCGCTTTAATGGTTTTAATGAAAACCTGTTTTTT. It translates to CASSYRFNGFNENLFF.

The CDR3 loop is CASSLMGPAGNQPQHF. CDR3 sequence (DNA): TGCGCCAGCAGCTTGATGGGGCCGGCGGGCAATCAGCCCCAGCATTTT. This chain links TRBV5-1 with TRBJ1-5; TRBD1 might be the D (5 bases). The CDR3 runs to 16 residues. Germline V gene sequence: CDR1 SGHRS, CDR2 YFSETQ. Trimming took off 1 base at V and 2 bases at J, with 13 bases between the two ends.

The V and J genes are TRBV2 and TRBJ2-7; D might be TRBD2 (7 bases). Trimming removed 7 bases at V and 6 bases at J, with 19 bases between. The CDR3 has 14 residues. CDR1 SNHLY and CDR2 FYNNEI come from the germline V gene. For the CDR3, the DNA is TGTGCCAGCACTTTGGGGGCGGGAGCCCTCGAGCAGTACTTC. Translated: CASTLGAGALEQYF.

V gene TRBV15 combines with J gene TRBJ2-2; D possibly corresponds to TRBD1 (6 bases). Trimming removed 5 bases from V and 6 bases from J, with 10 bases in between. The germline V gene encodes CDR1 LNHNV and CDR2 YYDKDF (reference sequence). CDR3 size: 13 residues. The CDR3 region is CATSLGQSGELFF. The CDR3 DNA follows: TGTGCCACCAGCCTTGGACAGTCCGGGGAGCTGTTTTTT.

This clonotype has just a few counts. This chain joins TRBV7-8 and TRBJ2-7; 9 bases agree with TRBD1. The J segment lost 6 bases and the V segment lost 5 bases, leaving 11 bases of the junction unmatched. The V gene's germline CDR1 is SGHVS and CDR2 FQNEAQ. This CDR3 region has 15 residues. CDR3: CASSPAGDRDPEQYF. Here the CDR3 DNA reads TGTGCCAGCAGCCCGGCGGGGGACAGGGATCCCGAGCAGTACTTC.

There are a few counts of this clonotype. V is TRBV7-2 and J is TRBJ1-1, with 7 bases identical to TRBD1. The CDR3 sequence is 14 residues long. Trimming took 4 bases from V and 6 from J; bases not matched to a gene: 8. Germline lookup yields CDR1 SGHTA and CDR2 FQGNSA. Here the CDR3 reads CASSSMEGAPEAFF. The DNA of the CDR3 is TGTGCCAGCAGCTCGATGGAGGGGGCGCCTGAAGCTTTCTTT.